Listed below are T cell receptor beta chains from one sample, sequenced in a study of T cells in Graves' hyperthyroidism and ophthalmopathy. TCRdb re-called the multiplex PCR reads through MiXCR, storing one row per CDR3 protein. The sample contains about 250,000 distinct CDR3 sequences, around 20% of which appear only once. Input material: blood. These receptor sequences come from a man younger than 45 with Graves' ophthalmopathy. Each CDR3 is given with its conserved first and last residue. The D gene is left open where the match is weak. Clone size appears in some rows only: once, few, many, or a class for an expanded clone.

v_gene	d_gene	j_gene	abundance	CDR3nt	CDR3aa
TRBV30	-	TRBJ2-3	many	TGTGCCTGGAGTACCAGGTTGGGTCCATGGGATACGCAGTATTTT	CAWSTRLGPWDTQYF
TRBV24-1	-	TRBJ1-2	-	TGTGCCACCAGTGATTTGTATGAGGGAATCGAGGGTGGCTACACCTTC	CATSDLYEGIEGGYTF
TRBV3-1	-	TRBJ2-3	many	TGTGCCAGCAGCACCCGGGGCCCCAGGACCGGTACGCAGTATTTT	CASSTRGPRTGTQYF
TRBV7-9	TRBD2	TRBJ2-2	few	TGTGCCAGCAGCTCAGGGACTAGCGGGAGTGCGAACACCGGGGAGCTGTTTTTT	CASSSGTSGSANTGELFF
TRBV7-7	TRBD1	TRBJ1-2	-	TGTGCTAGCAGCTTAGTGGGGTATAGGGACAGGGGGCGGTTAGACTATGGCTACACCTTC	CASSLVGYRDRGRLDYGYTF
TRBV28	-	TRBJ2-5	many	TGTGCCAGCGGTCCTCAGGGCAGGGCGCAAGAGACCCAGTACTTC	CASGPQGRAQETQYF
TRBV5-5	-	TRBJ1-4	-	TGTGCCAGCAGCTTGGTGTCCGGGAGTGAAAAACTGTTTTTT	CASSLVSGSEKLFF
TRBV5-1	-	TRBJ2-7	few	TGCGCCAGCAGCCCCGGTGGAAACCCCTACGAGCAGTACTTC	CASSPGGNPYEQYF
TRBV4-1	-	TRBJ1-2	-	TGCGCCAGCAGCCAAGATCGGCCCCAACGAGCTGGCTACACCTTC	CASSQDRPQRAGYTF
TRBV4-1	-	TRBJ1-2	-	TGCGCCAGCAGCCACTTACTCCGGAGAACTAACTATGGCTACACCTTC	CASSHLLRRTNYGYTF
TRBV4-2	-	TRBJ2-4	-	TGTGCCAGCAGCCAAGATCTTAGCGTCGGCCGAGGAAACATTCAGTACTTC	CASSQDLSVGRGNIQYF
TRBV3-1	-	TRBJ1-5	many	TGTGCCAGCAGCCAAGATAATGTATGGGGTCAGCCCCAGCATTTT	CASSQDNVWGQPQHF
TRBV6-1	TRBD2	TRBJ2-3	-	TGTGCCAGCAGTCCACTAGCGGGAGACACAGATACGCAGTATTTT	CASSPLAGDTDTQYF
TRBV20-1	TRBD1	TRBJ2-1	-	TGCAGCCCGACAGGGGGCAATGAGCAGTTCTTC	CSPTGGNEQFF
TRBV4-1	-	TRBJ2-2	once	TGCGCCAGCAGCCAAACCTGGACTACCTCGGGCACCGGGGAGCTGTTTTTT	CASSQTWTTSGTGELFF
TRBV20-1	-	TRBJ2-3	many	TGCAGTTCGGGACCCACAGATACGCAGTATTTT	CSSGPTDTQYF
TRBV5-1	-	TRBJ1-3	many	TGCGCCAGCAGTTCGGACACCTCTGGAAACACCATATATTTT	CASSSDTSGNTIYF
TRBV2	-	TRBJ2-5	-	TGTGCCAGCACCAGGACAGTCGTAAAAGAGACCCAGTACTTC	CASTRTVVKETQYF
TRBV5-1	-	TRBJ2-7	-	TGCGCCAGCAGCTCTGTTAGCGGTTACGAGCAGTACTTC	CASSSVSGYEQYF
TRBV29-1	-	TRBJ2-7	few	TGCAGCGTTGCCCCCGCAGGGACGTGGGAGCAGTACTTC	CSVAPAGTWEQYF
TRBV5-1	-	TRBJ2-7	few	TGCGCCAGCAGCTTGGACTGGGCCCGGGAGCAGTACTTC	CASSLDWAREQYF
TRBV11-2	TRBD2	TRBJ2-1	-	TGTGCCAGCAGCTTCCGGGCTAGCGGGAAGTTAAACGAGCAGTTCTTC	CASSFRASGKLNEQFF
TRBV11-3	-	TRBJ2-7	-	TGTGCCAGCAGCTTAAACAGGGTCTACGAGCAGTACTTC	CASSLNRVYEQYF
TRBV11-2	TRBD2	TRBJ2-7	-	TGTGCCAGCAGCGCAGGACTAGCGGGAGGTCAGACAGCGGACGAGCAGTACTTC	CASSAGLAGGQTADEQYF
TRBV12-3/TRBV12-4	-	TRBJ2-7	-	TGTGCCAGCAGTGCCCAGACTACCGAGCAGTACTTC	CASSAQTTEQYF
TRBV12-3/TRBV12-4	TRBD2	TRBJ2-5	-	TGTGCCAGCAGTTTTACCCCAGGAAGCGGGAGGGCCGGGGAGACCCAGTACTTC	CASSFTPGSGRAGETQYF
TRBV28	-	TRBJ1-1	few	TGTGCCAGCAGTTTAGCCCAAACGAACACTGAAGCTTTCTTT	CASSLAQTNTEAFF
TRBV13	-	TRBJ2-1	-	TGTGCCAGCAGCTTAGACAGCGGACAACTTGAGAATGAGCAGTTCTTC	CASSLDSGQLENEQFF
TRBV14	-	TRBJ2-3	-	TGTGCCAGCAGCCAAGGGGGCTTCACAGATACGCAGTATTTT	CASSQGGFTDTQYF
TRBV9	-	TRBJ2-5	-	TGTGCCAGCAGCGTAGGAAGCGAGGAGACCCAGTACTTC	CASSVGSEETQYF
TRBV11-3	TRBD2	TRBJ2-7	few	TGTGCCAGCAGCTTAGATTCCCCTAGCGGGGGTGCCTACGAGCAGTACTTC	CASSLDSPSGGAYEQYF
TRBV3-1	TRBD1	TRBJ2-7	-	TGTGCCAGCAGAGACTTTAAACGGCAGGGGGCTTTCGGCGAGCAGTACTTC	CASRDFKRQGAFGEQYF
TRBV28	-	TRBJ1-1	many	TGTGCCAGCAGTTTGCAGACACCGGGGGAAGCTTTCTTT	CASSLQTPGEAFF
TRBV5-5	TRBD1	TRBJ2-5	-	TGTGCCAGCAGCCATCCAACAGGGGGCCAAGAGACCCAGTACTTC	CASSHPTGGQETQYF
TRBV6-6	TRBD2	TRBJ2-7	many	TGTGCCAGCAGTTACCTAGGACTAGCTGAACCGTCCTACGAGCAGTACTTC	CASSYLGLAEPSYEQYF
TRBV6-5	-	TRBJ1-1	-	TGTGCCAGCAGTTACGAAAGGACGGACACTGAAGCTTTCTTT	CASSYERTDTEAFF
TRBV27	-	TRBJ1-5	-	TGTGCCAGCAGTGTTAAGGGAGACCAGCCCCAGCATTTT	CASSVKGDQPQHF
TRBV7-2	TRBD2	TRBJ2-7	many	TGTGCCAGCAGCCACGGGGGCGGGAGGGCCTACGAGCAGTACTTC	CASSHGGGRAYEQYF
TRBV5-1	TRBD2	TRBJ2-5	-	TGCGCCAGCAGCTTGGCCGTTCCGGGACTAGAACAGACCCAGTACTTC	CASSLAVPGLEQTQYF
TRBV29-1	TRBD1	TRBJ1-5	few	TGCAGCGTTGAGGACAGGGTGGGTCAGCCCCAGCATTTT	CSVEDRVGQPQHF
TRBV6-2/TRBV6-3	TRBD1	TRBJ2-6	few	TGTGCCAGCAGTGGGCAGGGGGCTGGGGCCAACGTCCTGACTTTC	CASSGQGAGANVLTF
TRBV5-1	-	TRBJ2-1	-	TGCGCCAGCAGCTTCCTAGTCTCCTACAATGAGCAGTTCTTC	CASSFLVSYNEQFF
TRBV20-1	-	TRBJ2-7	many	TGCAGTGCTAGCCTCTACGAGCAGTACTTC	CSASLYEQYF
TRBV5-4	-	TRBJ2-1	once	TGTGCCAGCAGCGGCGGACGGCGGGCGCAGTTCTTC	CASSGGRRAQFF
TRBV12-3/TRBV12-4	TRBD1	TRBJ1-3	few	TGTGCCAGCAACTCCGGACAGGATTGGTCTGGAAACACCATATATTTT	CASNSGQDWSGNTIYF
TRBV10-3	-	TRBJ2-1	-	TGTGCCATCAGTGTGGGGCTGGCGTCAGATGAGCAGTTCTTC	CAISVGLASDEQFF
TRBV27	TRBD1	TRBJ2-1	few	TGTGCCAGCAGTTTTGGGGACAGGGCCTACAATGAGCAGTTCTTC	CASSFGDRAYNEQFF
TRBV24-1	TRBD1	TRBJ1-2	few	TGTGCCACCAGTGACCCGACAGGGGTCGGCTACACCTTC	CATSDPTGVGYTF
TRBV30	-	TRBJ1-2	many	TGTGCCGGGGTGCGGGAACTAGGAGGCTACACCTTC	CAGVRELGGYTF
TRBV7-9	-	TRBJ2-5	few	TGTGCCAGCAGCTTATTTTCGGGCAGCGAAACGGAGACCCAGTACTTC	CASSLFSGSETETQYF
TRBV6-1	TRBD2	TRBJ2-2	few	TGTGCCAGCGGTGCAGGACTAGCGCCCACCGGGGAGCTGTTTTTT	CASGAGLAPTGELFF
TRBV28	-	TRBJ2-5	few	TGTGCCAGCAGCCAATCGGGCGGCAGGAGGACACAAGAGACCCAGTACTTC	CASSQSGGRRTQETQYF
TRBV28	TRBD1	TRBJ1-4	many	TGTGCCAGTCGCAGTTCCACAGGGGTAAATGAAAAACTGTTTTTT	CASRSSTGVNEKLFF
TRBV10-1	TRBD1	TRBJ2-5	-	TGCGCCAGCAGTGAAAAGTTGGACAGGGTAAAAGAGACCCAGTACTTC	CASSEKLDRVKETQYF
TRBV10-3	-	TRBJ2-1	-	TGTGCCATCAGTGCTCCTAACAATGAGCAGTTCTTC	CAISAPNNEQFF
TRBV10-1	-	TRBJ2-1	few	TGCGCCAGCAGTGAGGCCAGCTCCTACAATGAGCAGTTCTTC	CASSEASSYNEQFF
TRBV12-3/TRBV12-4	TRBD1	TRBJ1-1	many	TGTGCCAGCCGATGGACAGGGGACACTGAAGCTTTCTTT	CASRWTGDTEAFF
TRBV30	TRBD2	TRBJ2-1	few	TGTGCCTTCACCCCGTTTGGCGGGAGGGTTTGGAATGAGCAGTTCTTC	CAFTPFGGRVWNEQFF
TRBV7-8	-	TRBJ2-1	-	TGTGCCAGCAGCTTAGTATCCCCAGGGGCCAGAAGCCGAGAGCAGTTCTTC	CASSLVSPGARSREQFF